This T cell receptor beta chain was captured in a study of shared clonotypes between healthy human individuals. Trimming pared 0 bases from V and 1 base from J, leaving 9 bases between. The V gene's germline CDR1 is LNHNV and CDR2 YYDKDF (reference sequence). The CDR3 runs 15 residues. For sorted subsets, 200 ng DNA per replicate equaled about 27,000 T cell genomes. Profiled with immunoSEQ multiplex PCR; TCRdb holds only in-frame clones, not every one. The sample lists over a million clones, more than 95% occurring once. The J gene is TRBJ2-5, the V gene TRBV15; D ambiguous. The source is a man aged 25 to 40 in good health. The sequenced sample was naive CD4+ T cells sorted from blood. The subset was: CD45RA+ positively selected. The CDR3 reads CATSRDIGPQETQYF. The CDR3 DNA follows: TGTGCCACCAGCAGAGATATTGGGCCCCAAGAGACCCAGTACTTC.